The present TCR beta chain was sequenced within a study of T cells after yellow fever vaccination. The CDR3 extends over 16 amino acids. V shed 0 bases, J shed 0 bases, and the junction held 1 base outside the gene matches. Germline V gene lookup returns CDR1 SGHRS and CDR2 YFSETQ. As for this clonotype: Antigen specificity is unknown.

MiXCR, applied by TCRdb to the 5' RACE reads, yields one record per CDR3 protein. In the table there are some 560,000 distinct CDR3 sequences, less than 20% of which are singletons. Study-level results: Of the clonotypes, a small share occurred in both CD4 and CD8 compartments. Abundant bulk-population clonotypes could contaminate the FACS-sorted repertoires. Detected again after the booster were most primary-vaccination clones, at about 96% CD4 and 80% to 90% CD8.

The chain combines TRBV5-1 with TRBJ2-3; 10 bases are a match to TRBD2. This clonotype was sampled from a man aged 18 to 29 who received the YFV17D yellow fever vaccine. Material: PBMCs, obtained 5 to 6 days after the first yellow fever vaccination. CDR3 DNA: TGCGCCAGCAGCTTGGCGACTAGCGGGAGCACAGATACGCAGTATTTT. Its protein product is CASSLATSGSTDTQYF.